The present T cell receptor beta chain was sequenced within a study of blood T cells in healthy people across ages (dated by TCRdb to between 2014 and 2017). Describing the broader study: In model experiments, template switching captured roughly one uniquely barcoded TCR beta cDNA molecule for every two T cells. Donors of different ages were randomly distributed across sequencing lanes to avoid experimental bias. Four age groups were formed from the donors: young (average approximately 15 years), middle-aged (around 40), aged (roughly 56) and long-lived (more than 75). The study measured age-related changes in TCR beta repertoire diversity using deep sequencing normalized with unique cDNA molecular identifiers. Two additional independent replicas of 1 million unique cDNA reads from the same blood draw were analyzed for two donors (one aged 18 to 30 and one aged 80 or older).

This clonotype was observed a single time. The specificity of this receptor is unknown. Base qualities were left out, and no much larger clone turns up one base away. One read represents weak support. V ends up 4 bases short and J 2 bases short, with an unmatched junction base count of 16. Per the germline V gene, SGHRS is the CDR1 and YFSETQ is the CDR2. Including the terminal cysteine and phenylalanine, the CDR3 comprises 19 residues. Solely the CDR3 DNA is kept, with 57 bases framed from the first base. Preparation of the library involved 5' RACE. Sequencing took place on an Illumina HiSeq 2500. A second PCR of roughly 6 to 12 cycles was run with a J-beta primer mix and a sample-barcoded 5' primer. A template-switch 5' adaptor carrying 12 random nucleotides introduced a unique molecular identifier onto each TCR beta cDNA molecule. Each sample yielded at least 2.5 million CDR3-containing paired-end reads. First-strand cDNA synthesis was performed from all RNA using the Mint cDNA synthesis kit, with priming by a TRBC-specific oligonucleotide. All cDNA was treated with uracil-DNA glycosylase and then went through a first 18-cycle PCR with the universal primers M1SS and BC2_uni_R. From the authors' description of their analysis: Each sample was normalized by randomly selecting 1 million high-quality reads, each carrying a distinct molecular identifier. Reads sharing molecular identifiers were discarded rather than binned into consensus sequences. MiTCR, with a Q25 quality threshold and the strictest error-elimination algorithm, was used for CDR3 identification, clonotype clustering and error correction. A nonparametric unseen species model using Euler transformation provided a lower-bound estimate of total TCR beta diversity. The public sequencing data were trimmed at Q25 with fastp and processed into clonotypes with MiXCR by TCRdb, which kept only in-frame beta chains. Each entry merges the rows of one CDR3 protein and shows their most common DNA and genes. The V and J calls come from TCRdb's annotation, not from the publication. For this sample there are 540,000 or so distinct CDR3 sequences; under 55% appear just once. The ten biggest clones cover under 30% of the sample.

The paper's findings and limits, for the study overall: As age increased, observed TCR beta diversity per million T cells dropped in a roughly linear way, and a significant reduction was already evident by age approximately 40. Because profiling used bulk unsorted PBMCs, naive and antigen-experienced compartments could not be compared conclusively. The percentage of naive T cells measured by flow cytometry correlated strongly with observed TCR beta diversity. Compared with the aged group, the long-lived group had more naive CD4+ T cells, fewer expanded clones and increased TCR diversity, a pattern suggesting age selection. Estimates of total diversity from one million sequenced T cells were regarded as lower bounds and underestimates. Because the CMV infection status of the donors was unknown, age-related changes in expanded clonotypes may potentially have been confounded.

The donors were some 39 Caucasian individuals from Russia, aged roughly 6 to 90 years, who were systemically healthy. Each donor gave about 9.7 milliliters of peripheral blood, drawn into EDTA-treated Vacutainer tubes. Ficoll-Paque density-gradient centrifugation was used to isolate PBMCs, with at least 6.5 million per sample. Total RNA, at least 5.5 micrograms per sample, was extracted from PBMCs with Trizol reagent. For every donor, flow cytometry on a PBMC aliquot measured the percentage of naive CD45RAhigh/CD27high T cells. This TCR came from an elderly man in good health. The sequence links TRBV5-1 to TRBJ2-3; 10 bases in the middle match TRBD2. Input material: blood. CDR3 loop: CASSLRLASGGPSTDTQYF. The sequenced DNA: TGCGCCAGCAGCCTACGATTGGCTAGCGGGGGACCCTCCACAGATACGCAGTATTTT.